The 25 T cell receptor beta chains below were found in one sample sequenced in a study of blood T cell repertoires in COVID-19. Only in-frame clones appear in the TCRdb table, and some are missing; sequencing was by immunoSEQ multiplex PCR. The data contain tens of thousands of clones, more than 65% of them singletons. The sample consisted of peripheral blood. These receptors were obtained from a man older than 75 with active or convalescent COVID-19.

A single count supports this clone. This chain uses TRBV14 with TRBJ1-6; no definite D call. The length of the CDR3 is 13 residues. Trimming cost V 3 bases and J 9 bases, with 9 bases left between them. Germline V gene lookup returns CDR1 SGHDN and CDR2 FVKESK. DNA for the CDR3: TGTGCCAGCAGCCAGAGTGGCGGTTCACCCCTCCACTTT. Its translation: CASSQSGGSPLHF.

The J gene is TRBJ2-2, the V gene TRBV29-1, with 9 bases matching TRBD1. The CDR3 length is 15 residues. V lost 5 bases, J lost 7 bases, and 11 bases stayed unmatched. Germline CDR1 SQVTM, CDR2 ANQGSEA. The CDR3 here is CSVSGQGKVGGELFF. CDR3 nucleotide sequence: TGCAGCGTTTCAGGACAGGGGAAGGTGGGCGGGGAGCTGTTTTTT.

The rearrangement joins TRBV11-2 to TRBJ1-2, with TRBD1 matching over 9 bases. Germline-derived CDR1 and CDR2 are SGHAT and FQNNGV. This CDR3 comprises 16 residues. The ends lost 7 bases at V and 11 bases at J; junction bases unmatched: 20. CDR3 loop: CASTPLQVGQGRSYTF. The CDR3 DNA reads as TGTGCCAGCACCCCACTGCAGGTGGGACAGGGAAGGAGTTACACCTTC.

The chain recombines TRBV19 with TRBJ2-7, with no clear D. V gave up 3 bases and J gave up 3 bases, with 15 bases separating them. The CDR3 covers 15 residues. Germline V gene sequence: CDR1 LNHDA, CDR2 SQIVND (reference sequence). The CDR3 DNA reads TGTGCCAGTAGTATGGGCCCCAGCAAATACTACGAGCAGTACTTC. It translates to CASSMGPSKYYEQYF.

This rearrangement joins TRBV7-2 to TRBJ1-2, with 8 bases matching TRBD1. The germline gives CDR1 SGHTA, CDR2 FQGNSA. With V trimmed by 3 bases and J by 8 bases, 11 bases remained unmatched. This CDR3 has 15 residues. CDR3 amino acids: CASSFGQGARLGYTF. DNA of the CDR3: TGTGCCAGCAGCTTCGGACAGGGAGCTAGGTTGGGCTACACCTTC.

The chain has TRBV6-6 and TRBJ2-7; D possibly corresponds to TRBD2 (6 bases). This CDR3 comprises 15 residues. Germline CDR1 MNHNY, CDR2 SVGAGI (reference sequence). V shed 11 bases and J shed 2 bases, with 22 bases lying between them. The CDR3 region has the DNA TGTGCCGGTCGAGGCGGCGGAGGGGCCCCCTACGAGCAGTACTTC. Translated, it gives CAGRGGGGAPYEQYF.

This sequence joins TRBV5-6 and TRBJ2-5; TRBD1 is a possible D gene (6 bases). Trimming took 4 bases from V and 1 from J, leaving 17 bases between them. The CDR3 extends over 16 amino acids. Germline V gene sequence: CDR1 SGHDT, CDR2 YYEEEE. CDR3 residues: CASSPTLGQFQETQYF. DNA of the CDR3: TGTGCCAGCAGCCCGACCCTAGGACAGTTCCAAGAGACCCAGTACTTC.

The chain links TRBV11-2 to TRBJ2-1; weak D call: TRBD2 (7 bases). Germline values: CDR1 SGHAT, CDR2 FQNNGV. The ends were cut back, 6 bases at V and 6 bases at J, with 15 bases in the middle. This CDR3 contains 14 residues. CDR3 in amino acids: CASRWGGYANEQFF. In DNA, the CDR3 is TGTGCCAGCAGATGGGGGGGCTACGCCAATGAGCAGTTCTTC.

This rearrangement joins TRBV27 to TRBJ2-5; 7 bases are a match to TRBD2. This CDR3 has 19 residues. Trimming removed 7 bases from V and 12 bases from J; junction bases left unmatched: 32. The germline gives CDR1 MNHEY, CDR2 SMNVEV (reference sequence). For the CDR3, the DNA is TGTGCCAGCACTACTTCCCCTCCGGGACCGAAGAAAGAGGGAGGGAAGAAGTACTTC. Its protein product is CASTTSPPGPKKEGGKKYF.

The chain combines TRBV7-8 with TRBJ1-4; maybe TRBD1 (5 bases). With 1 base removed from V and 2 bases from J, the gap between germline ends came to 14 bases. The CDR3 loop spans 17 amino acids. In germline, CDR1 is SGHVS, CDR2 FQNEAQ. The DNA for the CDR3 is TGTGCCAGCAGCTTAGTCCTCCCAGGGTTTACTAATGAAAAACTGTTTTTT. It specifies CASSLVLPGFTNEKLFF.

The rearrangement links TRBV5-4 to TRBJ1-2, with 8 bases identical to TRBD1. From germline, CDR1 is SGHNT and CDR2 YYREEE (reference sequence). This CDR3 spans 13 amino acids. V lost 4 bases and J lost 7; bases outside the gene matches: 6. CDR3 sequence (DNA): TGTGCCAGCAGCCCGGACAGGGTGGGTGGCTACACCTTC. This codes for CASSPDRVGGYTF.

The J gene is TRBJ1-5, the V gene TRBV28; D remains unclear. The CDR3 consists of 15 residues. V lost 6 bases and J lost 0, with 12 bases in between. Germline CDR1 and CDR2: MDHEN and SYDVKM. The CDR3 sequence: CASRGRGYSNQPQHF. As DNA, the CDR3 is TGTGCCAGCAGGGGGAGAGGTTATAGCAATCAGCCCCAGCATTTT.

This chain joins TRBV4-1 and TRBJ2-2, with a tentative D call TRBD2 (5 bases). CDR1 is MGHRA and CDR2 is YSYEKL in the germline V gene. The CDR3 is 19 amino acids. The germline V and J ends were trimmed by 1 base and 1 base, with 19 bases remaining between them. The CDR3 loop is CASSQGFLHRGRNTGELFF. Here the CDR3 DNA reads TGCGCCAGCAGCCAAGGCTTCTTGCATCGGGGTCGGAACACCGGGGAGCTGTTTTTT.

The CDR3 DNA is TGTGCCTCATCCCGGACTAATGACTATGGCTACACCTTC. Translation: CASSRTNDYGYTF. The chain is built from TRBV6-5 and TRBJ1-2; D not certain. CDR3 length: 13 amino acids. Trimming removed 11 bases from V and 3 bases from J, with 16 bases in between. Germline CDR1 reads MNHEY; CDR2 reads SVGAGI.

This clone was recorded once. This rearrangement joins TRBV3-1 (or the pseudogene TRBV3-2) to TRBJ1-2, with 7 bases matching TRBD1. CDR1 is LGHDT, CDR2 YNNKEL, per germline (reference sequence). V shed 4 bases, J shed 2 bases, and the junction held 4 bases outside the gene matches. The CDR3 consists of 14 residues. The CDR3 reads CASSPSGQNYGYTF. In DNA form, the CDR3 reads TGTGCCAGCAGCCCGTCGGGACAGAACTATGGCTACACCTTC.

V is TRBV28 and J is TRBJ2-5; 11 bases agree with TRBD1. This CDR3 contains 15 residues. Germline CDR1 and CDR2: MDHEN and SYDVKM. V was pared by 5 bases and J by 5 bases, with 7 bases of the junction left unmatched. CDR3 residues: CASSPRTGGRETQYF. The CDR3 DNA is TGTGCCAGCAGTCCCCGGACAGGGGGCCGGGAGACCCAGTACTTC.

DNA for the CDR3: TGTGCCAGCAGCTCTAGGACAGGGGGCTATGGCTACACCTTC. This gives the protein CASSSRTGGYGYTF. V usage is TRBV5-8 and J usage is TRBJ1-2; TRBD1 matches at 10 bases. Germline CDR1 reads SGHTS; CDR2 reads YDEGEE. Trimming cost V 3 bases and J 4 bases; bases outside gene matches: 3. The CDR3 contains 14 residues.

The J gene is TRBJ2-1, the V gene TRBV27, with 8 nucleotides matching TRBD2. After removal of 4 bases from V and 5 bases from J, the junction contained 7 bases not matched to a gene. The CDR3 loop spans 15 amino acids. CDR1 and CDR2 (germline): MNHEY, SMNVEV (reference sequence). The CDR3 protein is CASSSGLAGHNEQFF. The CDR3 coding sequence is TGTGCCAGCAGTTCGGGTCTAGCGGGTCACAATGAGCAGTTCTTC.

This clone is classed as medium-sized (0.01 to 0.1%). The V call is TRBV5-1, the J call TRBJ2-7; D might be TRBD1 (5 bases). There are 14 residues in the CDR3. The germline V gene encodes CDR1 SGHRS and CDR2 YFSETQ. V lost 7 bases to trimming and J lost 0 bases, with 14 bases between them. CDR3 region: CASRPQEPSYEQYF. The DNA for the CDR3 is TGCGCCAGCCGCCCACAGGAGCCCTCCTACGAGCAGTACTTC.

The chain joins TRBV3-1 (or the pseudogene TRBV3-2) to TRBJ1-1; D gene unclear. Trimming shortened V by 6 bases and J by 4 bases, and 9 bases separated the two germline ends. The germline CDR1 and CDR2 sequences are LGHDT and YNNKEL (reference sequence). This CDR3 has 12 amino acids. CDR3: CASRTEGTEAFF. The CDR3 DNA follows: TGTGCCAGCAGAACCGAGGGCACTGAAGCTTTCTTT.

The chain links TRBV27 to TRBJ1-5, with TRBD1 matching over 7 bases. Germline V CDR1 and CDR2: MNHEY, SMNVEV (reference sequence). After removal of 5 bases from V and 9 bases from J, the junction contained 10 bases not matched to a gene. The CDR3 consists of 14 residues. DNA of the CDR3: TGTGCCAGCAGTCTAACGACAGGGCGAGGGCCCCAGCATTTT. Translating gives CASSLTTGRGPQHF.

CDR3 DNA sequence: TGTGCCAGCTCACCCACAGGGGAGGCTGAAGCTTTCTTT. Its protein is CASSPTGEAEAFF. The V and J genes are TRBV18 and TRBJ1-1; TRBD1 aligns across 7 bases. Unmatched junction bases numbered 4, after V lost 3 bases and J lost 6 bases. Germline V gene lookup returns CDR1 KGHSH and CDR2 LQKENI. CDR3 size: 13 residues. The full variable domain, its missing parts supplied by reference TRBV18 and TRBJ1-1, is NAGVMQNPRHLVRRRGQEARLRCSPMKGHSHVYWYRQLPEEGLKFMVYLQKENIIDESGMPKERFSAEFPKEGPSILRIQQVVRGDSAAYFCASSPTGEAEAFFGQGTRLTVV.

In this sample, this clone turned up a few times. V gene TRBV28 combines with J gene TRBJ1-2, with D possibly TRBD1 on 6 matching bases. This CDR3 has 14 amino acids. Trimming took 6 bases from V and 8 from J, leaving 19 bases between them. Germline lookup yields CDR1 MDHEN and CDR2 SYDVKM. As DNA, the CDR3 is TGTGCCAGCAGGATGTCAGGGGCCGAAGGGGGCTACACCTTC. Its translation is CASRMSGAEGGYTF.

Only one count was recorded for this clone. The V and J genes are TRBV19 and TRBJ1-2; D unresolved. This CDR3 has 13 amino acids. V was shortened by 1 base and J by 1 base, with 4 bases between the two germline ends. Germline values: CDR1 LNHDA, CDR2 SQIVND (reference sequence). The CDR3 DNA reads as TGTGCCAGTAGTATAGGCAGTAACTATGGCTACACCTTC. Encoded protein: CASSIGSNYGYTF. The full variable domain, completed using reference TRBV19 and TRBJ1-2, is DGGITQSPKYLFRKEGQNVTLSCEQNLNHDAMYWYRQDPGQGLRLIYYSQIVNDFQKGDIAEGYSVSREKKESFPLTVTSAQKNPTAFYLCASSIGSNYGYTFGSGTRLTVV.

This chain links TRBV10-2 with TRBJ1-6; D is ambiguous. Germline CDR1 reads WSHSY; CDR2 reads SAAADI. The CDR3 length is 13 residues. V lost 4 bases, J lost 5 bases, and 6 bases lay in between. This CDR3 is CASSANHNSPLHF. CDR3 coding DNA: TGCGCCAGCAGTGCTAACCATAATTCACCCCTCCACTTT.